This T cell receptor (beta chain) derives from a study of blood T cell repertoires in COVID-19. The overall study: COVID-19 samples from acute and convalescent phases originated in the United States, Italy and Spain. PBMCs, B-cell-depleted T cells, or T cells provided the cDNA or gDNA that made up the material.

Germline loops: CDR1 SGHAT, CDR2 FQNNGV. Losses at the gene ends were 5 bases for V and 5 bases for J; bases not matched to a gene: 10. The CDR3 runs 15 residues. Methods used by the authors: Reference gene primer amplification yielded estimated nucleated cell counts. Clones were read by immunoSEQ multiplex PCR, and TCRdb kept only the in-frame ones, dropping some. That table gives V, J and clone size, and the DNA gave D and trimming. The repertoire holds some 120,000 clones, roughly four fifths seen once, with about an eighth in the top ten. The sample comprised peripheral blood. This TCR was recovered from a man in his 60s with acute or convalescent COVID-19. The J gene is TRBJ2-7, the V gene TRBV11-2, with 9 bases lining up with TRBD2. CDR3 sequence reads: CASSLLAGARNEQYF. In DNA form, the CDR3 reads TGTGCCAGCAGCCTATTAGCGGGGGCCAGGAACGAGCAGTACTTC.